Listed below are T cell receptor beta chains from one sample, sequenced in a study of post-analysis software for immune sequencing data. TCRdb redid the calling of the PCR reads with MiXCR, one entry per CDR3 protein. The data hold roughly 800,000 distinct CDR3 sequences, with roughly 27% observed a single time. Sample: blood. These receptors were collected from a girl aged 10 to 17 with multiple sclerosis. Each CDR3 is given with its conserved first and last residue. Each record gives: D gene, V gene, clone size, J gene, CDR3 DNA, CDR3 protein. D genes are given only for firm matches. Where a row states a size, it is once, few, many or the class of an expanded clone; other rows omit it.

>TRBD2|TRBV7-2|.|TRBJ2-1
TGTGCCAGCAGACCTCGGACTAGCGGATACAATGAGCAGTTCTTC
CASRPRTSGYNEQFF
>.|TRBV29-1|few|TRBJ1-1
TGCAGCGCGGATAATCTGATGAACACTGAAGCTTTCTTT
CSADNLMNTEAFF
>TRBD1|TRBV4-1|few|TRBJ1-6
TGCGCCAGCAGCCAACAAGGGACAGGGCGGAATTCACCCCTCCACTTT
CASSQQGTGRNSPLHF
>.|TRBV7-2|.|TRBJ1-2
TGTGCCAGCAGCTTAGCTCGAACCCGAATTGGCTATGGCTACACCTTC
CASSLARTRIGYGYTF
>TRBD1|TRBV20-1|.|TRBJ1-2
TGCAGTACTCCGGGACAGGGGGACTTGGTGGACTATGGCTACACCTTC
CSTPGQGDLVDYGYTF
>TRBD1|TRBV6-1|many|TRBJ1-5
TGTGCCAGCAGTGAGATAGGACAGGGACAGCCCCAGCATTTT
CASSEIGQGQPQHF
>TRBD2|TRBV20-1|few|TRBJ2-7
TGCAGTGCTAGAGATTCCGAGACTAGCTGGACCTACGAGCAGTACTTC
CSARDSETSWTYEQYF
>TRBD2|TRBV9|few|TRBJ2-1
TGTGCCAGCAGCGTAGTCCCAGCGGGAGTCTCCTACAATGAGCAGTTCTTC
CASSVVPAGVSYNEQFF
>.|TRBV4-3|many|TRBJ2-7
TGTGCCAGCAGCAAGGGGCAGGGAGCCTACGAGCAGTACTTC
CASSKGQGAYEQYF
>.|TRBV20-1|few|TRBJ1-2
TGCAGTGCCCTAAGGACTCACTCGGGCGATGGCTACACCTTC
CSALRTHSGDGYTF
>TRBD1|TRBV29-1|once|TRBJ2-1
TGCAGCGTTGAAGGGTCACAGGGGGCATGGAATGAGCAGTTCTTC
CSVEGSQGAWNEQFF
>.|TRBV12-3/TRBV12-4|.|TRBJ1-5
TGTGCCAGCAGTCCCCAGGGAGGGATCATACCCCAGCATTTT
CASSPQGGIIPQHF
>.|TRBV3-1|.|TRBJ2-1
TGTGCCAGCAGCCTAACCGGGACTTTACACAATGAGCAGTTCTTC
CASSLTGTLHNEQFF
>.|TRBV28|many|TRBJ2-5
TGTGCCAGCAGCCCCCCCCGGCCCCAAGAGACCCAGTACTTC
CASSPPRPQETQYF
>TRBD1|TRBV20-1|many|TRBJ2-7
TGCAGTTTCAGACAGGGGTGGGACGAGCAGTACTTC
CSFRQGWDEQYF
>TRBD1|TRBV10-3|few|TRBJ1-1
TGTGCCACCCGGGGACAGACGAACACTGAAGCTTTCTTT
CATRGQTNTEAFF
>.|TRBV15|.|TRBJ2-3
TGTGCCACCAGCAACCGGAACGTCCTGACAACCAGGAGCACAGATACGCAGTATTTT
CATSNRNVLTTRSTDTQYF
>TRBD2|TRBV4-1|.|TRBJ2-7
TGCGCCAGCAGCTTCTCGAGACTAGCGGGAGATAGCACCTACGAGCAGTACTTC
CASSFSRLAGDSTYEQYF
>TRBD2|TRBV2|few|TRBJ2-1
TGTGCCAGCAGTGTGACTAGCCTGGTGCATGAGCAGTTCTTC
CASSVTSLVHEQFF
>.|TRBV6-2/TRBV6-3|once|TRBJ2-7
TGTGCCAGCAGCATAGGACCTAGCGACGAGCAGTACTTC
CASSIGPSDEQYF
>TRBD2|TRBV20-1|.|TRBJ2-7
TGCAGTACTAGAGCGGGACTAGCGTACGAGCAGTACTTC
CSTRAGLAYEQYF
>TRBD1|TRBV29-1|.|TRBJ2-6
TGCAGCGTCTCCACTTTAGCCGGGACAGGGGCTCCATCTGGGGCCAACGTCCGGACTTTC
CSVSTLAGTGAPSGANVRTF
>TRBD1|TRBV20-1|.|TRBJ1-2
TGCAGTGCTAGAGTCTATGGGACAGGGGGCTATGGCTACACCTTC
CSARVYGTGGYGYTF
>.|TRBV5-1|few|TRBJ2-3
TGCGCCAGCAGAAAGGGGGGAGGCCTAAGCACAGATACGCAGTATTTT
CASRKGGGLSTDTQYF
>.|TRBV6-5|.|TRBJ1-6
TGTGCCAGCGGACGGGGTCCGGGGAATTCACCCCTCCACTTT
CASGRGPGNSPLHF
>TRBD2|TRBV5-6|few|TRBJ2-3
TGTGCCAGCAGCTCGCCTAGCGGGAGGGCCGAGGGTACGCAGTATTTT
CASSSPSGRAEGTQYF
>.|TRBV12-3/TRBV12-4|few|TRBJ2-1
TGTGCCAGCAGTTTTAGGACATCCTCCTACAATGAGCAGTTCTTC
CASSFRTSSYNEQFF
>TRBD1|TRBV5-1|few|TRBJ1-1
TGCGCCAGCAGCTTCGACCTAACTCGGACAGGGGGGGGGACTGAAGCTTTCTTT
CASSFDLTRTGGGTEAFF
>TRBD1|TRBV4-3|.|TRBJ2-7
TGCGCCAGCAGCCAAGATCGAGACAGGGGGTACGAGCAGTACTTC
CASSQDRDRGYEQYF
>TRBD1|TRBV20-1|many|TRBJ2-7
TGCAGTGCTAGCGCGGGTGACAGGGGGCTTCAGCAGTACTTC
CSASAGDRGLQQYF
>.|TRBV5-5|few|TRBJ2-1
TGTGCCAGCAGCTTCCGGCTAGCGCGAAGTAGCTCCTACAATGAGCAGTTCTTC
CASSFRLARSSSYNEQFF
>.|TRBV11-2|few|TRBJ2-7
TGTGCCAGCAGCCCGAGACCTGACTCCTACGAGCAGTACTTC
CASSPRPDSYEQYF
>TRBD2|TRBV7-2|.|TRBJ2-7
TGTGCCAGCAGCCCTCGAGGGAGCGGGAGCAGCCACGAGCAGTACTTC
CASSPRGSGSSHEQYF
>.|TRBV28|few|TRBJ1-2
TGTGCCAGCAGTCCCTGGGACGGGTCTAACTATGGCTACACCTTC
CASSPWDGSNYGYTF
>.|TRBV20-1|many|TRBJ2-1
TGCAGTGCCACGGGACTGCCTTTAAATTATGAGCAGTTCTTC
CSATGLPLNYEQFF
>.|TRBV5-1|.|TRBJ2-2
TGCGCCAGCAGCTTGGAGCAGGGGCCTCGGGCCGGGGAGCTGTTTTTT
CASSLEQGPRAGELFF
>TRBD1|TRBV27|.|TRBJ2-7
TGTGCCAGCAGTCTCCGCTTGGGGACAGGAATTTACGAGCAGTACTTC
CASSLRLGTGIYEQYF
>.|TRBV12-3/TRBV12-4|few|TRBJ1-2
TGTGCCAGCAGTCCGACAGCCTTTGGGGTAATGGGTGGCTACACCTTC
CASSPTAFGVMGGYTF
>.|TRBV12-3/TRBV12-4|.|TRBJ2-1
TGTGCCAGCAGTTTAAGATATGAGCAGTTCTTC
CASSLRYEQFF
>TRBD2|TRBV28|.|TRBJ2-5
TGTGCCAGCAGTCCCCTGGGACTAGCGGGAGGGCCGGGTGAGACCCAGTACTTC
CASSPLGLAGGPGETQYF
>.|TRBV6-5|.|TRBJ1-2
TGTGCCAGCAGTTACTCTCCAGGGTACGGGTATGGCTACACCTTC
CASSYSPGYGYGYTF
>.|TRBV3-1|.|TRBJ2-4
TGTGCCAGCAGCTCAAGGGCGGGGGCCAAAAACATTCAGTACTTC
CASSSRAGAKNIQYF
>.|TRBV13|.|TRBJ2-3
TGTGCCAGCAGCCGACGTGGGGGATGGAGCACAGATACGCAGTATTTT
CASSRRGGWSTDTQYF
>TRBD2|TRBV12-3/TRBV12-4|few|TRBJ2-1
TGTGCCAGCAGGACTAGCGGGAATGAGCAGTTCTTC
CASRTSGNEQFF
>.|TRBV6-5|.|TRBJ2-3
TGTGCCAGCATCCCTCCCGGGAGCGGGTTGGATACGCAGTATTTT
CASIPPGSGLDTQYF
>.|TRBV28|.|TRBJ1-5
TGTGCCACCACGAGCGGGGATCAGCCCCAGCATTTT
CATTSGDQPQHF
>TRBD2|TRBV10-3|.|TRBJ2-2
TGTGCCATCAGTCTCCGGCGGGAGGTCACCGGGGAGCTGTTTTTT
CAISLRREVTGELFF
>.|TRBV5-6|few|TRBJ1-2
TGTGCCAGCAGCCCCGGGACCTCAAGCGCCTATGGCTACACCTTC
CASSPGTSSAYGYTF
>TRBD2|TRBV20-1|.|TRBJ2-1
TGCAGTGCTAGAGATGGGTTGCGGACTAGATTTGGTGAGCAGTTCTTC
CSARDGLRTRFGEQFF
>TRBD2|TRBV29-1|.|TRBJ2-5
TGCAGCGTTGAACGGGTGGGCGGGAGGACGGGGAGGACCCAGTACTTC
CSVERVGGRTGRTQYF
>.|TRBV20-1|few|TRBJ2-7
TGCAGTGCTGGACCTACAGGTTCCTACGAGCAGTACTTC
CSAGPTGSYEQYF
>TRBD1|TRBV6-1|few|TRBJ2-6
TGTGCCAGCACCCAGGGGGCCTTTAGCTCTGGGGCCAACGTCCTGACTTTC
CASTQGAFSSGANVLTF
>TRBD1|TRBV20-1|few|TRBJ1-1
TGCAGTGCTAGCTTACAGGGGACTGAAGCTTTCTTT
CSASLQGTEAFF
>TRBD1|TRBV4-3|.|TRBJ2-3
TGCACCAGCAGCCGGACAGGGGCCCGGGCGGGAGATACGCAGTATTTT
CTSSRTGARAGDTQYF
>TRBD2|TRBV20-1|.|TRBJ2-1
TGCAGTGCTAGAGGATGGCGGGGGGCATGGAATGAGCAGTTCTTC
CSARGWRGAWNEQFF